This TCR beta chain was retrieved from a study of post-analysis software for immune sequencing data. The sample holds one count of this clonotype. Its target is unknown. Whole-study findings and limits: Five TRBV segments, TRBV5-6, TRBV5-1 and TRBV20-1 among them, were found more frequent in patients than controls.

The CDR3 is made up of 13 amino acids. CDR1 DFQATT and CDR2 SNEGSKA come from the germline V gene (reference sequence). V dropped 0 bases and J dropped 1 base, with 6 bases sitting between them. Prepared libraries of TCR beta cDNA carried unique molecular identifiers. TCRdb reanalysed the PCR reads using MiXCR and keeps one entry per CDR3 protein. The sample includes 820,000 or so distinct CDR3 sequences, roughly 50% of them seen just once. Sequencing was done on a sample of blood. V is TRBV20-1 and J is TRBJ1-1; D is ambiguous. This sequence was found in a girl aged 5-17 years with multiple sclerosis. This chain's CDR3 is CSARDIQNTEAFF. The CDR3 DNA is TGCAGTGCTAGAGATATTCAGAACACTGAAGCTTTCTTT.